The 12 T cell receptor beta chains below all came from one sample that was sequenced in a study of cytomegalovirus exposure and HLA in healthy donors. Repertoires were generated with immunoSEQ multiplex PCR, while TCRdb's copy carries only in-frame clones and drops some. The data hold 250,000 to 350,000 clones, with 80% to 90% observed a single time. Input material: PBMCs. The receptors here all came from a woman between 18 and 29 years old in good health and CMV-seronegative.

This clone was recorded at least ten times. The chain has TRBV27 and TRBJ2-7; the match to TRBD2 covers 7 bases. The CDR3 extends over 14 amino acids. Germline V gives CDR1 MNHEY, CDR2 SMNVEV (reference sequence). The V segment lost 3 bases and the J segment 5 bases; nucleotides outside the gene matches: 7. Here the CDR3 reads CASSFGGSGNEQYF. The CDR3 DNA follows: TGTGCCAGCAGTTTTGGCGGGAGTGGCAACGAGCAGTACTTC.

The gene calls are TRBV2 and TRBJ1-2, with 9 bases identical to TRBD1. Trimming cost V 7 bases and J 4 bases; bases outside gene matches: 7. This CDR3 contains 14 residues. Germline V gene data show CDR1 as SNHLY and CDR2 as FYNNEI. CDR3 bases: TGTGCCAGCAAAAGGACAGGGGCTTCCTATGGCTACACCTTC. Amino acid sequence: CASKRTGASYGYTF. Together with reference TRBV2 and TRBJ1-2, the CDR3 gives the full variable domain: EPEVTQTPSHQVTQMGQEVILRCVPISNHLYFYWYRQILGQKVEFLVSFYNNEISEKSEIFDDQFSVERPDGSNFTLKIRSTKLEDSAMYFCASKRTGASYGYTFGSGTRLTVV.

This clone was seen ten or more times. The gene calls are TRBV12-5 and TRBJ2-2, with 8 nucleotides matching TRBD2. Germline CDR1 is LGHNT and CDR2 is FRNRAP. Trimming cost V 3 bases and J 2 bases; bases outside gene matches: 8. The CDR3 contains 17 residues. Here the CDR3 DNA reads TGTGCTAGTGGTTTTAACGCGGGAGGCACTAACACCGGGGAGCTGTTTTTT. This sequence encodes CASGFNAGGTNTGELFF. The whole variable domain, remainder taken from reference TRBV12-5 and TRBJ2-2, is DARVTQTPRHKVTEMGQEVTMRCQPILGHNTVFWYRQTMMQGLELLAYFRNRAPLDDSGMPKDRFSAEMPDATLATLKIQPSEPRDSAVYFCASGFNAGGTNTGELFFGEGSRLTVL.

This chain links TRBV7-2 with TRBJ2-1, with 9 bases fitting TRBD2. In germline, CDR1 is SGHTA, CDR2 FQGNSA. The CDR3 totals 15 residues. J gave up 5 bases and V 7 bases, and 9 bases lay outside the gene matches. The CDR3 protein is CASTRGGATDNEQFF. The CDR3 coding sequence is TGTGCCAGCACCCGCGGGGGGGCTACCGACAATGAGCAGTTCTTC.

V usage is TRBV18 and J usage is TRBJ2-3; D is uncertain. Trimming cost V 4 bases and J 1 base, with 3 bases left between them. The CDR3 is 12 residues long. Germline V lookup: CDR1 KGHSH, CDR2 LQKENI. CDR3 DNA sequence: TGTGCCAGCTCACTATGCACAGATACGCAGTATTTT. This sequence encodes CASSLCTDTQYF. Full variable domain (rest looked up from reference TRBV18 and TRBJ2-3): NAGVMQNPRHLVRRRGQEARLRCSPMKGHSHVYWYRQLPEEGLKFMVYLQKENIIDESGMPKERFSAEFPKEGPSILRIQQVVRGDSAAYFCASSLCTDTQYFGPGTRLTVL.

This sequence joins TRBV11-2 and TRBJ2-1; D call uncertain. The CDR3 spans 16 residues. Germline V gene sequence: CDR1 SGHAT, CDR2 FQNNGV. Trimming pared 0 bases from V and 2 bases from J, leaving 11 bases between. Here the CDR3 DNA reads TGTGCCAGCAGCTTAGATCCCCGCACAACCTACAATGAGCAGTTCTTC. Translated, it gives CASSLDPRTTYNEQFF.

The chain's CDR3 is CASSPGLAGSSYEQYF. As DNA, the CDR3 is TGTGCCAGCAGCCCAGGACTAGCGGGGTCCTCCTACGAGCAGTACTTC. The J gene is TRBJ2-7, the V gene TRBV7-2; TRBD2 matches at 12 bases. The germline gives CDR1 SGHTA, CDR2 FQGNSA. The CDR3 contains 16 residues. With V trimmed by 5 bases and J by 0 bases, 5 bases remained unmatched.

This chain joins TRBV10-3 and TRBJ2-7; TRBD1 matches 7 bases. The CDR3 runs 14 residues. Germline CDR1 reads ENHRY; CDR2 reads SYGVKD. J was trimmed by 6 bases and V by 6 bases; bases with no gene match: 11. The CDR3 reads CAIRVQGYRVEQYF. DNA of the CDR3: TGTGCCATCAGGGTACAGGGGTATCGGGTCGAGCAGTACTTC.

This clone appeared many times. This chain links TRBV10-3 with TRBJ1-1, with a weak D call TRBD1 (5 bases). This CDR3 has 15 residues. Germline loops: CDR1 ENHRY, CDR2 SYGVKD. V shed 8 bases and J shed 1 base, with 17 bases lying between them. DNA for the CDR3: TGTGCCATCGCCACATCGCAGGGAACGAACACTGAAGCTTTCTTT. Amino acid sequence: CAIATSQGTNTEAFF.

V is TRBV9 and J is TRBJ2-5; TRBD2 matches 9 bases. The length of the CDR3 is 15 residues. Germline CDR1 SGDLS, CDR2 YYNGEE. V shed 5 bases, J shed 4 bases, and the junction held 9 bases outside the gene matches. For the CDR3, the DNA is TGTGCCAGCAGTGCTAGCGGGGCGAGGGGAGAGACCCAGTACTTC. Amino acid sequence: CASSASGARGETQYF.

V is TRBV25-1 and J is TRBJ1-2; D unclear. The germline V gene has CDR1 MGHDK and CDR2 SYGVNS. CDR3 length: 13 amino acids. V was cut by 5 bases and J by 4 bases, with 11 bases left in between. CDR3 DNA: TGTGCCAGCAGTCAGTCACCCAGCTATGGCTACACCTTC. Translating it yields CASSQSPSYGYTF.

This clone was observed a handful of times. The chain couples TRBV2 to TRBJ1-5, with D hard to call. The CDR3 consists of 14 residues. V was trimmed by 10 bases and J by 0 bases, leaving 13 bases between them. Germline V gene lookup returns CDR1 SNHLY and CDR2 FYNNEI. The CDR3 loop reads CANYVLSSNQPQHF. The CDR3 DNA sequence: TGTGCCAACTACGTTCTAAGTAGCAATCAGCCCCAGCATTTT.